A selection of T cell receptor beta chains follows, all from one sample in a study of post-analysis software for immune sequencing data. TCRdb analysed the PCR reads with MiXCR anew, one entry per CDR3 protein. Counted here are 600,000 to 750,000 distinct CDR3 sequences, roughly three fifths occurring once; the ten biggest clones make up over 9%. The sample consisted of blood. The receptor source for this set is a girl between 2 and 10 years old with multiple sclerosis. CDR3s include the opening cysteine and the closing phenylalanine or tryptophan. D genes are given only for firm matches. Clone size appears in some rows only: once, few, many, or a class for an expanded clone.

d_call: TRBD2; clone_size: NA; v_call: TRBV7-9; j_call: TRBJ2-7; cdr3_nt: TGTGCCAGCAGCTCTCCACTAGCGGGATGGTCCAATGAGCAGTACTTC; cdr3_aa: CASSSPLAGWSNEQYF
d_call: NA; clone_size: NA; v_call: TRBV29-1; j_call: TRBJ2-1; cdr3_nt: TGCAGCGTTGCCCCAAGCGCCCAGGGGCGCCACAATGAGCAGTTCTTC; cdr3_aa: CSVAPSAQGRHNEQFF
d_call: NA; clone_size: NA; v_call: TRBV7-9; j_call: TRBJ2-1; cdr3_nt: TGTGCCAGCAGCTCGTCAATTTACTATGAGCAGTTCTTC; cdr3_aa: CASSSSIYYEQFF
d_call: NA; clone_size: NA; v_call: TRBV6-1; j_call: TRBJ2-1; cdr3_nt: TGTGCCAGCAGTGAATCTGGCGAAGCCTACAATGAGCAGTTCTTC; cdr3_aa: CASSESGEAYNEQFF
d_call: TRBD2; clone_size: NA; v_call: TRBV27; j_call: TRBJ2-1; cdr3_nt: TGCGCCAGCAGGCCGGGACTAGCGAACTACAATGAGCAGTTCTTC; cdr3_aa: CASRPGLANYNEQFF
d_call: NA; clone_size: NA; v_call: TRBV11-2; j_call: TRBJ1-3; cdr3_nt: TGTGCCAGCAGCTTATCCGGGGCGTCTGGAAACACCATATATTTT; cdr3_aa: CASSLSGASGNTIYF
d_call: NA; clone_size: once; v_call: TRBV7-9; j_call: TRBJ1-2; cdr3_nt: TGTGCCAGCAGCTTTGTCACCACTAACTATGGCTACACCTTC; cdr3_aa: CASSFVTTNYGYTF
d_call: NA; clone_size: NA; v_call: TRBV7-2; j_call: TRBJ1-1; cdr3_nt: TGTGCCAGCAGCTTAGGGCAAGGACCGAGTGAAGCTTTCTTT; cdr3_aa: CASSLGQGPSEAFF
d_call: NA; clone_size: NA; v_call: TRBV29-1; j_call: TRBJ1-2; cdr3_nt: TGCAGCGTTGATGGGGTGAGGGGTTCGGTCTATGGCTACACCTTC; cdr3_aa: CSVDGVRGSVYGYTF
d_call: TRBD1; clone_size: NA; v_call: TRBV29-1; j_call: TRBJ2-7; cdr3_nt: TGCAGCGTTGAAGAAATTGACGGGGACAGAGTCTCCTACGAGCAGTACTTC; cdr3_aa: CSVEEIDGDRVSYEQYF
d_call: NA; clone_size: NA; v_call: TRBV6-1; j_call: TRBJ1-2; cdr3_nt: TGTGCCAGCAGTGAAGCCTGGGGCGTAGGCTATGGCTACACCTTC; cdr3_aa: CASSEAWGVGYGYTF
d_call: NA; clone_size: NA; v_call: TRBV20-1; j_call: TRBJ2-7; cdr3_nt: TGCAGTGCTTCCTTGACAGCTAACTACGAGCAGTACTTC; cdr3_aa: CSASLTANYEQYF
d_call: TRBD1; clone_size: NA; v_call: TRBV28; j_call: TRBJ1-1; cdr3_nt: TGTGCCAGCAGGACACAGGGGCGCGAAGCTTTCTTT; cdr3_aa: CASRTQGREAFF
d_call: TRBD1; clone_size: NA; v_call: TRBV7-9; j_call: TRBJ2-7; cdr3_nt: TGTGCCAGCAGCTGGCAGGGGGACTACGAGCAGTACTTC; cdr3_aa: CASSWQGDYEQYF
d_call: NA; clone_size: NA; v_call: TRBV6-5; j_call: TRBJ2-2; cdr3_nt: TGTGCCAGCAGTCCTCAGGTTTACGGGGAGCTGTTTTTT; cdr3_aa: CASSPQVYGELFF
d_call: TRBD2; clone_size: NA; v_call: TRBV10-3; j_call: TRBJ2-5; cdr3_nt: TGTGCCATCAGTGGCTGGCGGGAGGTCGGAGAGACCCAGTACTTC; cdr3_aa: CAISGWREVGETQYF
d_call: NA; clone_size: NA; v_call: TRBV7-7; j_call: TRBJ1-2; cdr3_nt: TGTGCCAGCAGCTTAGCTATGGAGGGCTCTAACTATGGCTACACCTTC; cdr3_aa: CASSLAMEGSNYGYTF
d_call: TRBD2; clone_size: NA; v_call: TRBV24-1; j_call: TRBJ2-1; cdr3_nt: TGTGCCACCAGTGAGAGCCCGGGACTAAAGCAGTTCTTC; cdr3_aa: CATSESPGLKQFF
d_call: NA; clone_size: few; v_call: TRBV10-2; j_call: TRBJ1-4; cdr3_nt: TGCGCCAGCAAACCGGACGGGCGGGGACTGTTTTTT; cdr3_aa: CASKPDGRGLFF
d_call: NA; clone_size: NA; v_call: TRBV11-2; j_call: TRBJ1-1; cdr3_nt: TGTGCCAGCAGCCAACACCCGAACACTGAAGCTTTCTTT; cdr3_aa: CASSQHPNTEAFF
d_call: NA; clone_size: NA; v_call: TRBV7-9; j_call: TRBJ1-2; cdr3_nt: TGTGCCAGCAGCTTCTCTTTACGTACTCCTGGCTACACCTTC; cdr3_aa: CASSFSLRTPGYTF
d_call: TRBD2; clone_size: NA; v_call: TRBV29-1; j_call: TRBJ2-1; cdr3_nt: TGCAGCGCTTGTGCTAGCGGTAGCTCCTACAATGAGCAGTTCTTC; cdr3_aa: CSACASGSSYNEQFF
d_call: NA; clone_size: NA; v_call: TRBV6-5; j_call: TRBJ2-3; cdr3_nt: TGTGCCAGCAGTTACTCGCTCTCAGGTGGAACAGATACGCAGTATTTT; cdr3_aa: CASSYSLSGGTDTQYF
d_call: TRBD2; clone_size: once; v_call: TRBV10-2; j_call: TRBJ2-7; cdr3_nt: TGCGCCAGCCTGACTAGCGGGAGGGGGTACAATGAGCAGTACTTC; cdr3_aa: CASLTSGRGYNEQYF
d_call: NA; clone_size: few; v_call: TRBV29-1; j_call: TRBJ2-7; cdr3_nt: TGCAGCGTTGTTGACCGGGGGTACGAGCAGTACTTC; cdr3_aa: CSVVDRGYEQYF
d_call: TRBD1; clone_size: once; v_call: TRBV3-1; j_call: TRBJ2-7; cdr3_nt: TGTGCCAGCAGCCCCGGGACAGGGACGCGCGAGCAGTACTTC; cdr3_aa: CASSPGTGTREQYF
d_call: NA; clone_size: few; v_call: TRBV20-1; j_call: TRBJ2-5; cdr3_nt: TGCAGTGCTCCCGCCGACGGCCTGAGACAAGAGACCCAGTACTTC; cdr3_aa: CSAPADGLRQETQYF
d_call: NA; clone_size: NA; v_call: TRBV7-2; j_call: TRBJ2-3; cdr3_nt: TGTGCCAGCAGATCGGCGGGGGATACGCAGTATTTT; cdr3_aa: CASRSAGDTQYF
d_call: NA; clone_size: NA; v_call: TRBV20-1; j_call: TRBJ2-1; cdr3_nt: TGCAGTGCTAGAGATATTAGCACACAAGGGTATAGCTCCTACAATGAGCAGTTCTTC; cdr3_aa: CSARDISTQGYSSYNEQFF
d_call: NA; clone_size: NA; v_call: TRBV5-5; j_call: TRBJ2-1; cdr3_nt: TGTGCCAGTAGCTTGGAGGCTAGTCTCTTCTTC; cdr3_aa: CASSLEASLFF
d_call: TRBD1; clone_size: NA; v_call: TRBV29-1; j_call: TRBJ2-1; cdr3_nt: TGCAGCGTTTCGGACAGGGGGCATGAGCAGTTCTTC; cdr3_aa: CSVSDRGHEQFF
d_call: NA; clone_size: few; v_call: TRBV29-1; j_call: TRBJ1-1; cdr3_nt: TGCAGCGTCGGGAACACTGAAGCTTTCTTT; cdr3_aa: CSVGNTEAFF
d_call: NA; clone_size: NA; v_call: TRBV2; j_call: TRBJ2-7; cdr3_nt: TGTGCCAGCATGAGGGGATACGAGCAGTACTTC; cdr3_aa: CASMRGYEQYF
d_call: TRBD2; clone_size: NA; v_call: TRBV29-1; j_call: TRBJ2-1; cdr3_nt: TGCAGCGGCGGCCTCGGGACTAGCGGACCGGGGGGGGAGCAGTTCTTC; cdr3_aa: CSGGLGTSGPGGEQFF
d_call: NA; clone_size: few; v_call: TRBV4-1; j_call: TRBJ2-1; cdr3_nt: TGCGCCAGCAGAAGCGAGGACTCCTACAATGAGCAGTTCTTC; cdr3_aa: CASRSEDSYNEQFF
d_call: NA; clone_size: NA; v_call: TRBV7-2; j_call: TRBJ2-2; cdr3_nt: TGTGCCACGTTCGCGAACACCGGGGAGCTGTTTTTT; cdr3_aa: CATFANTGELFF
d_call: NA; clone_size: NA; v_call: TRBV12-3/TRBV12-4; j_call: TRBJ1-2; cdr3_nt: TGTGCCAGCAGTGCCTACACCAGGAACTATGGCTACACCTTC; cdr3_aa: CASSAYTRNYGYTF
d_call: NA; clone_size: few; v_call: TRBV12-3/TRBV12-4; j_call: TRBJ2-5; cdr3_nt: TGTGCCAGCAGTTTCACAGGACCAACCCAAGAGACCCAGTACTTC; cdr3_aa: CASSFTGPTQETQYF
d_call: TRBD2; clone_size: few; v_call: TRBV20-1; j_call: TRBJ2-7; cdr3_nt: TGCAGTGCTAGACCGGGACTAGCGGTTTACGAGCAGTACTTC; cdr3_aa: CSARPGLAVYEQYF
d_call: NA; clone_size: NA; v_call: TRBV29-1; j_call: TRBJ2-3; cdr3_nt: TGCAGCGTCAAGACGGCTAGCACAGATACGCAGTATTTT; cdr3_aa: CSVKTASTDTQYF
d_call: NA; clone_size: NA; v_call: TRBV20-1; j_call: TRBJ2-1; cdr3_nt: TGCAGTGCTGTTAAACGGAGCTCCTACAATGAGCAGTTCTTC; cdr3_aa: CSAVKRSSYNEQFF
d_call: NA; clone_size: NA; v_call: TRBV12-3/TRBV12-4; j_call: TRBJ2-5; cdr3_nt: TGTGCCAGCAGTTTAGGGGGAGAGGGAGCCCAACAAGAGACCCAGTACTTC; cdr3_aa: CASSLGGEGAQQETQYF
d_call: NA; clone_size: NA; v_call: TRBV7-7; j_call: TRBJ2-5; cdr3_nt: TGTGCTAGCAGCCTAGTTTACGGGCTACAAGAGACCCAGTACTTC; cdr3_aa: CASSLVYGLQETQYF
d_call: NA; clone_size: NA; v_call: TRBV24-1; j_call: TRBJ2-3; cdr3_nt: TGTGCCACCAGTGATCCGCCCAGCACAGATACGCAGTATTTT; cdr3_aa: CATSDPPSTDTQYF
d_call: NA; clone_size: NA; v_call: TRBV27; j_call: TRBJ1-5; cdr3_nt: TGTGCCATCCCGGCTCAGACAGTCAGCAATCAGCCCCAGCATTTT; cdr3_aa: CAIPAQTVSNQPQHF
d_call: TRBD2; clone_size: few; v_call: TRBV7-2; j_call: TRBJ2-5; cdr3_nt: TGTGCCAGCAGCTTACTTCTGAGCGGGGTCCGGGAGACCCAGTACTTC; cdr3_aa: CASSLLLSGVRETQYF
d_call: TRBD1; clone_size: NA; v_call: TRBV3-1; j_call: TRBJ1-5; cdr3_nt: TGTGCCAGCAGCCAGGACAGGGATCAGCCCCAGCATTTT; cdr3_aa: CASSQDRDQPQHF
d_call: NA; clone_size: NA; v_call: TRBV6-1; j_call: TRBJ1-1; cdr3_nt: TGTGCCAGCAGGAGTTTTGGTGGGGGCACTGAAGCTTTCTTT; cdr3_aa: CASRSFGGGTEAFF
d_call: NA; clone_size: NA; v_call: TRBV6-2/TRBV6-3; j_call: TRBJ2-7; cdr3_nt: TGTGCCAGCAGTTTGGTGGGAGTCGGCGTATCCCCCTACGAGCAGTACTTC; cdr3_aa: CASSLVGVGVSPYEQYF
d_call: NA; clone_size: NA; v_call: TRBV21-1; j_call: TRBJ2-5; cdr3_nt: TGTGCCAGCAGCAAAATTAGTCGGGTTGGGGCCCAGGTAAAAGAGACCCAGTACTTC; cdr3_aa: CASSKISRVGAQVKETQYF
d_call: NA; clone_size: NA; v_call: TRBV20-1; j_call: TRBJ2-1; cdr3_nt: TGCAGTGCTTCAAATGGACAACTCAATGAGCAGTTCTTC; cdr3_aa: CSASNGQLNEQFF
d_call: TRBD2; clone_size: NA; v_call: TRBV5-1; j_call: TRBJ2-5; cdr3_nt: TGCGCCAGCAGCGGCGGGGGGGCCTTAGAGACCCAGTACTTC; cdr3_aa: CASSGGGALETQYF
d_call: TRBD2; clone_size: NA; v_call: TRBV20-1; j_call: TRBJ2-7; cdr3_nt: TGCAGTGCTAGAGAAAAGGTCGCGGGAGTGTTGAGCGAGCAGTACTTC; cdr3_aa: CSAREKVAGVLSEQYF
d_call: NA; clone_size: NA; v_call: TRBV11-2; j_call: TRBJ2-1; cdr3_nt: TGTGCCAGCAGCTCCAGACAGGCCCGCTCCTACAATGAGCAGTTCTTC; cdr3_aa: CASSSRQARSYNEQFF
d_call: NA; clone_size: NA; v_call: TRBV29-1; j_call: TRBJ2-6; cdr3_nt: TGCAGCGTTGAAGAGGTGGGGTCCGGGGCCAACGTCCTGACTTTC; cdr3_aa: CSVEEVGSGANVLTF
d_call: TRBD1; clone_size: NA; v_call: TRBV9; j_call: TRBJ2-7; cdr3_nt: TGTGCCAGCAGCCTTACAGGGGATACCTACGAGCAGTACTTC; cdr3_aa: CASSLTGDTYEQYF
d_call: NA; clone_size: NA; v_call: TRBV9; j_call: TRBJ1-2; cdr3_nt: TGTGCCAGCAGCGTTGGCCGGGACACCTATGGCTACACCTTC; cdr3_aa: CASSVGRDTYGYTF
d_call: NA; clone_size: few; v_call: TRBV6-2/TRBV6-3; j_call: TRBJ2-7; cdr3_nt: TGTGCCAGCAGTTACTCGTGGGACGAGCAGTACTTC; cdr3_aa: CASSYSWDEQYF
d_call: NA; clone_size: NA; v_call: TRBV12-3/TRBV12-4; j_call: TRBJ1-2; cdr3_nt: TGTGCCAGCAACCTAGGCCGGGCTCCGGGGGGCCACACCTTC; cdr3_aa: CASNLGRAPGGHTF
d_call: NA; clone_size: once; v_call: TRBV9; j_call: TRBJ2-1; cdr3_nt: TGTGCCAGCAGCGTAAGCGGCTCCTACGAGCAGTTCTTC; cdr3_aa: CASSVSGSYEQFF